The 32 T cell receptor beta chains listed next were all sequenced from one sample in a study of T cell responses to AZD1222 COVID-19 vaccine. The method was immunoSEQ multiplex PCR; TCRdb's version includes in-frame clones alone and lacks a portion of them. The table includes 150,000 or so clones, approximately 93% detected once. The specimen was peripheral blood, collected on day 0 of AZD1222 vaccination. These receptors were collected from an adult in good health.

This clone has just one count. V usage is TRBV3-1 (or the pseudogene TRBV3-2) and J usage is TRBJ1-1; weak D call: TRBD1 (5 bases). This CDR3 has 16 amino acids. Trimming took off 1 base at V and 4 bases at J, with 16 bases between the two ends. Germline-derived CDR1 and CDR2 are LGHDT and YNNKEL (reference sequence). CDR3 in amino acids: CASSQAGPGRATEAFF. CDR3 DNA: TGTGCCAGCAGCCAAGCCGGCCCAGGGAGGGCCACTGAAGCTTTCTTT.

This rearrangement joins TRBV29-1 to TRBJ2-3; the D is unclear. The CDR3 runs 10 residues. Per the germline V gene, CDR1 is SQVTM and CDR2 is ANQGSEA. Trimming removed 6 bases at V and 6 bases at J, with 7 bases between. In DNA, the CDR3 is TGCAGCGTGTTAGTCGATACGCAGTATTTT. Its translation: CSVLVDTQYF.

This clone was found once. The CDR3 DNA follows: TGTGCCAGCGGAGGACAGCAGGACAATGAGCAGTTCTTC. It codes for CASGGQQDNEQFF. This chain uses TRBV5-4 with TRBJ2-1; a possible D gene is TRBD1 (6 bases). There are 13 residues in the CDR3. Per the germline V gene, CDR1 is SGHNT and CDR2 is YYREEE (reference sequence). Trimming removed 7 bases from V and 5 bases from J, with 13 bases in between.

The chain carries TRBV7-9 and TRBJ2-7; 14 nucleotides align to TRBD2. The CDR3 spans 18 residues. Germline V gives CDR1 SEHNR, CDR2 FQNEAQ (reference sequence). With 5 bases clipped from V and 0 bases from J, the junction kept 9 bases outside the gene matches. The CDR3 region is CASSAGTSGRLSSYEQYF. The CDR3 nucleotides read TGTGCCAGCAGCGCCGGGACTAGCGGGAGATTAAGCTCCTACGAGCAGTACTTC.

This chain joins TRBV28 and TRBJ2-1, with D maybe TRBD2 (6 bases). From germline, CDR1 is MDHEN and CDR2 SYDVKM. V was pared by 2 bases and J by 4 bases, with 9 bases between. The CDR3 sequence is 14 residues long. The CDR3 protein is CASSLGGSYNEQFF. CDR3 DNA: TGTGCCAGCAGTTTAGGGGGGTCGTACAATGAGCAGTTCTTC.

The gene calls are TRBV24-1 and TRBJ2-3, with no clear D. The germline V and J ends were trimmed by 5 bases and 4 bases, with 12 bases remaining between them. The CDR3 is 14 amino acids. CDR1 is KGHDR, CDR2 SFDVKD, per germline. The CDR3 region has the DNA TGTGCCACCAGTGGTCCCACTAATCCAGATACGCAGTATTTT. Protein sequence: CATSGPTNPDTQYF.

The chain is built from TRBV4-1 and TRBJ1-5, with D uncertain. The CDR3 contains 13 residues. Between the trimmed V and J ends, which lost 2 bases and 6 bases, there was a span of 8 bases. Germline CDR1 reads MGHRA; CDR2 reads YSYEKL. CDR3 sequence reads: CASSQNSGQPQHF. CDR3 nucleotide sequence: TGCGCCAGCAGCCAAAACTCGGGTCAGCCCCAGCATTTT.

The rearrangement links TRBV2 to TRBJ1-1, with D possibly matching TRBD1 (6 bases). The germline V gene has CDR1 SNHLY and CDR2 FYNNEI. The V gene lost 8 bases and the J gene lost 5 bases, with 15 bases spanning the gap. The CDR3 is 13 residues long. CDR3 bases: TGTGCCAGCGAAACACAGGGACCGACTGAAGCTTTCTTT. Translating gives CASETQGPTEAFF.

This clone showed up just once. The CDR3 spells CASSESIGGESPQHF. The CDR3 nucleotides are TGTGCCAGCAGTGAATCAATAGGCGGGGAAAGCCCCCAGCATTTT. The chain couples TRBV25-1 to TRBJ1-5; D unresolved. The V and J ends lost 1 base and 10 bases respectively, with 17 bases between them. Germline lookup yields CDR1 MGHDK and CDR2 SYGVNS. The length of the CDR3 is 15 residues.

The chain has TRBV7-9 and TRBJ2-7; D possibly matches TRBD1 or TRBD2 (5 bases each). Trimming removed 4 bases from V and 0 bases from J, with 16 bases in between. Germline loops: CDR1 SEHNR, CDR2 FQNEAQ (reference sequence). This CDR3 has 16 amino acids. The CDR3 DNA is TGTGCCAGCAGCTATGGGACGGGGAGAAGCTCCTACGAGCAGTACTTC. Residues: CASSYGTGRSSYEQYF. The full variable domain, completed using reference TRBV7-9 and TRBJ2-7, is DTGVSQNPRHKITKRGQNVTFRCDPISEHNRLYWYRQTLGQGPEFLTYFQNEAQLEKSRLLSDRFSAERPKGSFSTLEIQRTEQGDSAMYLCASSYGTGRSSYEQYFGPGTRLTVT.

J is TRBJ2-1 and V is TRBV2, with D maybe TRBD2 (5 bases). Germline loops: CDR1 SNHLY, CDR2 FYNNEI. This CDR3 contains 14 residues. Deletions cut 6 bases from V and 7 bases from J, with 16 bases between. CDR3 protein: CASSAGLAFNEQFF. Here the CDR3 DNA reads TGTGCCAGCAGCGCCGGGCTAGCATTTAATGAGCAGTTCTTC.

This chain uses TRBV5-1 with TRBJ1-2, with D perhaps matching TRBD1 (5 bases). Trimming stripped 0 bases from V and 4 bases from J, with 13 bases between. The V gene's germline CDR1 is SGHRS and CDR2 YFSETQ. This CDR3 contains 15 residues. The CDR3 sequence is CASSLDGGRGYGYTF. The CDR3 DNA is TGCGCCAGCAGCTTGGATGGGGGAAGAGGCTATGGCTACACCTTC.

This clone was counted a few times. V usage is TRBV11-2 and J usage is TRBJ2-7; perhaps TRBD2 as D (5 bases). Trimming took 4 bases from V and 6 from J, leaving 16 bases between them. This CDR3 has 14 residues. The germline CDR1 and CDR2 sequences are SGHAT and FQNNGV. CDR3 amino acids: CASSWAGLAIEQYF. The CDR3, as DNA: TGTGCCAGCAGCTGGGCAGGACTGGCGATCGAGCAGTACTTC. The entire variable domain, with the rest obtained from reference TRBV11-2 and TRBJ2-7, is as follows: EAGVAQSPRYKIIEKRQSVAFWCNPISGHATLYWYQQILGQGPKLLIQFQNNGVVDDSQLPKDRFSAERLKGVDSTLKIQPAKLEDSAVYLCASSWAGLAIEQYFGPGTRLTVT.

The V and J genes are TRBV20-1 and TRBJ2-2; TRBD2 is a possible D gene (6 bases). The CDR3 has 15 amino acids. CDR1 and CDR2 (germline): DFQATT, SNEGSKA (reference sequence). Trimming removed 3 bases from V and 0 bases from J, with 11 bases in between. This chain's CDR3 is CSASGDFTNTGELFF. The CDR3 DNA sequence: TGCAGTGCTAGTGGGGACTTCACGAACACCGGGGAGCTGTTTTTT.

This chain links TRBV10-3 with TRBJ1-1; perhaps TRBD1 as D (5 bases). The CDR3 length is 14 residues. Germline V gene data show CDR1 as ENHRY and CDR2 as SYGVKD. V lost 6 bases and J 0 bases, leaving 11 bases between the germline ends. CDR3 sequence reads: CAIRPGEVNTEAFF. CDR3 in DNA: TGTGCCATCAGGCCGGGGGAAGTGAACACTGAAGCTTTCTTT.

The rearrangement uses TRBV5-1 and TRBJ2-3; 8 bases match TRBD2. Trimming took 9 bases from V and 4 from J; bases not matched to a gene: 13. The CDR3 covers 15 residues. Germline V CDR1 and CDR2: SGHRS, YFSETQ. DNA of the CDR3: TGCGCCACTGGCCCCGGGGGGGACTCAGCAGATACGCAGTATTTT. Amino acid sequence: CATGPGGDSADTQYF.

The chain joins TRBV6-5 to TRBJ2-7, with TRBD1 identical over 9 bases. Trimming at V came to 7 bases and at J to 1 base, leaving 5 bases not matched to a gene. The CDR3 is 14 residues long. Looked up from germline, CDR1 is MNHEY and CDR2 is SVGAGI. The CDR3 here is CASTGDRESYEQYF. CDR3 in DNA: TGTGCCAGCACCGGGGACAGGGAATCCTACGAGCAGTACTTC.

This chain joins TRBV10-3 and TRBJ2-1; TRBD2 matches at 11 bases. The CDR3 contains 16 residues. In germline, CDR1 is ENHRY, CDR2 SYGVKD. The J segment lost 3 bases and the V segment lost 4 bases, leaving 5 bases of the junction unmatched. The CDR3 DNA reads TGTGCCATCAGTGCGGGACTAGCGGTTTTCTACAATGAGCAGTTCTTC. Residues: CAISAGLAVFYNEQFF.

The chain combines TRBV19 with TRBJ2-1; possible D gene TRBD2, 7 bases. V lost 10 bases and J 8 bases, leaving 21 bases between the germline ends. The CDR3 consists of 14 residues. Germline V gene sequence: CDR1 LNHDA, CDR2 SQIVND (reference sequence). The CDR3 DNA reads as TGTGCCACCTCGGGGGGAGGGGGAATCCATGAGCAGTTCTTC. This gives the protein CATSGGGGIHEQFF.

The V call is TRBV3-1 (or the pseudogene TRBV3-2), the J call TRBJ1-5, with D possibly being TRBD1 (5 bases). This CDR3 spans 16 amino acids. CDR1 is LGHDT, CDR2 YNNKEL, per germline (reference sequence). V gave up 0 bases and J gave up 1 base, with 10 bases separating them. CDR3 in amino acids: CASSQEGPASNQPQHF. CDR3 coding DNA: TGTGCCAGCAGCCAAGAGGGGCCAGCCAGCAATCAGCCCCAGCATTTT.

This chain links TRBV11-2 with TRBJ2-3; 9 bases agree with TRBD2. The CDR3 covers 14 residues. J was trimmed by 6 bases and V by 1 base; bases with no gene match: 2. Germline lookup yields CDR1 SGHAT and CDR2 FQNNGV. The CDR3 nucleotides read TGTGCCAGCAGCTTAGTAGCGGGAGTGGATACGCAGTATTTT. Its protein product is CASSLVAGVDTQYF.

Written as DNA, the CDR3 is TGTGCCAGCAGTCTTTCTAGATACAATGAGCAGTTCTTC. Protein: CASSLSRYNEQFF. The chain recombines TRBV28 with TRBJ2-1; no reliable D call. This CDR3 comprises 13 residues. V was cut by 5 bases and J by 4 bases, with 9 bases left in between. Germline V CDR1 and CDR2: MDHEN, SYDVKM.

This chain links TRBV30 with TRBJ1-5; 8 bases line up with TRBD1. Germline lookup yields CDR1 GTSNPN and CDR2 SVGIG (reference sequence). The trim removed 0 bases at V and 1 base at J, leaving 11 bases unmatched. The CDR3 runs 18 residues. The CDR3 DNA follows: TGTGCCTGGAGTGTCTGGCGGACAGGGAGCGGAAGCAATCAGCCCCAGCATTTT. Protein sequence: CAWSVWRTGSGSNQPQHF.

DNA for the CDR3: TGCGCCAGCAGCTTGGATGCAACCGAGAATCAGCCCCAGCATTTT. Its protein product is CASSLDATENQPQHF. J is TRBJ1-5 and V is TRBV5-1; D not resolved. The V end lost 0 bases, the J end lost 4 bases, and 11 bases lay between the germline ends. Per germline, CDR1 SGHRS and CDR2 YFSETQ. The CDR3 sequence is 15 residues long. The full variable domain, with the rest looked up from reference TRBV5-1 and TRBJ1-5, is KAGVTQTPRYLIKTRGQQVTLSCSPISGHRSVSWYQQTPGQGLQFLFEYFSETQRNKGNFPGRFSGRQFSNSRSEMNVSTLELGDSALYLCASSLDATENQPQHFGDGTRLSIL.

As for this clone: Other DNA variants within this sample encode the same CDR3. The rearrangement uses TRBV11-2 and TRBJ1-1; D remains ambiguous. This CDR3 spans 14 amino acids. Germline CDR1 SGHAT, CDR2 FQNNGV. V was pared by 1 base and J by 1 base, with 7 bases between. CDR3 coding DNA: TGTGCCAGCAGCTTAGTTGGCGGGAACACTGAAGCTTTCTTT. Its protein is CASSLVGGNTEAFF.

The genes are TRBV6-5 and TRBJ2-2; D is uncertain. CDR1 and CDR2 from the germline V gene are MNHEY and SVGAGI. This CDR3 spans 16 amino acids. Trimming cost V 0 bases and J 4 bases, with 12 bases left between them. The CDR3 coding sequence is TGTGCCAGCAGTTACTCAAGGCTCCTTCCCACCGGGGAGCTGTTTTTT. Residues: CASSYSRLLPTGELFF.

The chain couples TRBV6-5 to TRBJ2-7; D assignment may be TRBD1 or TRBD2 (5 bases each). In germline, CDR1 is MNHEY, CDR2 SVGAGI. This CDR3 comprises 14 residues. V shed 6 bases and J shed 2 bases, with 14 bases lying between them. Written as DNA, the CDR3 is TGTGCCAGCAGAACCCGGGACGGCACCTACGAGCAGTACTTC. Encoded protein: CASRTRDGTYEQYF.

V and J are TRBV5-4 and TRBJ2-1; 10 positions agree with TRBD2. The CDR3 is made up of 14 amino acids. The germline CDR1 and CDR2 sequences are SGHNT and YYREEE (reference sequence). Unmatched junction bases numbered 3, after V lost 4 bases and J lost 5 bases. CDR3 DNA: TGTGCCAGCAGCATAGCGGGAGGACACAATGAGCAGTTCTTC. Translated: CASSIAGGHNEQFF.

This rearrangement joins TRBV20-1 to TRBJ2-4; no clear D. V was shortened by 4 bases and J by 10 bases, with 11 bases between the two germline ends. This CDR3 has 11 amino acids. CDR1 and CDR2 from the germline V gene are DFQATT and SNEGSKA (reference sequence). The CDR3 nucleotides are TGCAGTGCTACGGGTAGGAAAATTCAGTACTTC. It codes for CSATGRKIQYF.

The chain joins TRBV12-3 or TRBV12-4 to TRBJ2-5; D uncertain. The V and J ends lost 6 bases and 5 bases respectively, with 13 bases between them. This CDR3 contains 13 residues. CDR3 protein: CASRKTGRETQYF. The CDR3 region has the DNA TGTGCCAGCAGAAAGACTGGGCGGGAGACCCAGTACTTC.

The chain carries TRBV19 and TRBJ1-3, with TRBD1 identical over 7 bases. The ends lost 1 base at V and 0 bases at J; junction bases unmatched: 6. Germline V gives CDR1 LNHDA, CDR2 SQIVND (reference sequence). The CDR3 consists of 17 residues. The CDR3 DNA follows: TGTGCCAGTAGTATAGCCAGGGGACAGCTCTCTGGAAACACCATATATTTT. This sequence encodes CASSIARGQLSGNTIYF.

The V and J genes are TRBV10-3 and TRBJ1-3; D perhaps matches TRBD1 (5 bases). With 1 base removed from V and 0 bases from J, the gap between germline ends came to 13 bases. CDR3 length equals 17 residues. Germline loops: CDR1 ENHRY, CDR2 SYGVKD. CDR3 region: CAISELLAGSSGNTIYF. The DNA for the CDR3 is TGTGCCATCAGTGAGTTGTTGGCAGGGAGCTCTGGAAACACCATATATTTT.